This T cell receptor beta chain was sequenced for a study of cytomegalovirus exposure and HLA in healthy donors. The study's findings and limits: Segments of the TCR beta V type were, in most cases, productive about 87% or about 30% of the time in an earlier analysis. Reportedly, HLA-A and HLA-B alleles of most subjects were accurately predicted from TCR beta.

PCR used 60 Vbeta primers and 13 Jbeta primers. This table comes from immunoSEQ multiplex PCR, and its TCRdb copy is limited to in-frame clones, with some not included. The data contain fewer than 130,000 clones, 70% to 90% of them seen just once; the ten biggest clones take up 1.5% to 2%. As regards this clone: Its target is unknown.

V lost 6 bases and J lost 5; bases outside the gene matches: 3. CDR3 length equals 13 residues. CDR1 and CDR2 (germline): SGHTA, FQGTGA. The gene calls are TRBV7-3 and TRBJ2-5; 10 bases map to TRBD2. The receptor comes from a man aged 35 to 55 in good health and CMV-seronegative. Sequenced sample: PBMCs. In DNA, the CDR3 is TGTGCCAGCAGTCTAGCGGGGGTGGAGACCCAGTACTTC. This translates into CASSLAGVETQYF.